Described below is a single T cell receptor beta chain sequence and its context. Its cognate antigen is unknown. The length of the CDR3 is 13 residues. After removal of 4 bases from V and 4 bases from J, the junction contained 3 bases not matched to a gene. Germline CDR1 and CDR2: MGHDK and SYGVNS. In the naive CD8 group, cells lacked CD45RO and were positively selected for CCR7, so terminally differentiated effector memory CD45RA+ cells were left out. Healthy HIV-negative adults without recent acute infections or vaccinations served as donors. The data stem from a study of shared clonotypes between healthy human individuals. Assay: immunoSEQ multiplex PCR; the TCRdb copy retains only in-frame clones and omits some. The data show about 680,000 clones, with roughly nine tenths seen just once and 24% held by the top ten. Study results and caveats: Generally, naive subsets (rather than memory subsets) showed larger estimated richness. Of the naive CD4 clonotypes, 4% to 5% were shared across several donors. Sequencing depth was expected to affect clonotype sharing among donors.

This TCR was sampled from a man aged 25 to 45 in good health. Sequenced: naive CD8+ T cells sorted from blood. The genes are TRBV25-1 and TRBJ1-1; 7 bases map to TRBD1. In DNA form, the CDR3 reads TGTGCCAGCAGTGCAGGGGGGGCCACTGAAGCTTTCTTT. Protein sequence: CASSAGGATEAFF.